Below are 27 T cell receptor beta chains sequenced from a single sample in a study of response to subunit inactivated influenza vaccine. TCRdb ran MiXCR on the RT-PCR reads and lists one entry per CDR3 protein. Of 630,000 or so distinct CDR3 sequences in the sample, around 16% are singletons; the top ten hold approximately 10%. The sequences come from PBMCs from blood, collected 12 days after vaccination. These receptors all stem from a man between 50 and 59 years old who received an inactivated influenza vaccine.

Only a few counts were recorded for this clonotype. The V and J genes are TRBV6-5 and TRBJ2-7; TRBD1 aligns across 10 bases. This CDR3 is built from 19 residues. CDR1 is MNHEY, CDR2 SVGAGI, per germline. The V and J ends lost 0 bases and 1 base, in that order; junction bases with no gene match: 12. The CDR3: CASSYSTSPGQGGSYEQYF. Written as DNA, the CDR3 is TGTGCCAGCAGTTACTCAACCTCCCCAGGACAGGGGGGGTCCTACGAGCAGTACTTC.

The rearrangement links TRBV6-2 or TRBV6-3 to TRBJ2-3; TRBD1 matches at 7 bases. The CDR3 covers 14 residues. The trim removed 7 bases at V and 0 bases at J, leaving 4 bases unmatched. Germline V lookup: CDR1 MNHEY, CDR2 SVGEGT. CDR3 DNA: TGTGCCAGCACAGACAGGGACAGCACAGATACGCAGTATTTT. Its protein product is CASTDRDSTDTQYF.

This clonotype was found a few times. The gene calls are TRBV2 and TRBJ2-7, with 10 bases identical to TRBD1. V lost 2 bases and J lost 3; bases outside the gene matches: 1. The CDR3 runs 14 residues. Germline lookup yields CDR1 SNHLY and CDR2 FYNNEI. The DNA of the CDR3 is TGTGCCAGCAGTGAACGGGACAGGGGCTACGAGCAGTACTTC. It translates to CASSERDRGYEQYF. Complete variable domain (other parts from reference TRBV2 and TRBJ2-7): EPEVTQTPSHQVTQMGQEVILRCVPISNHLYFYWYRQILGQKVEFLVSFYNNEISEKSEIFDDQFSVERPDGSNFTLKIRSTKLEDSAMYFCASSERDRGYEQYFGPGTRLTVT.

The chain recombines TRBV3-1 with TRBJ2-1; D may be TRBD1 (6 bases). CDR1 and CDR2 (germline): LGHDT, YNNKEL (reference sequence). V was cut by 2 bases and J by 3 bases, with 11 bases left in between. This CDR3 has 15 residues. The CDR3 sequence is CASSQRGTLYNEQFF. CDR3 DNA: TGTGCCAGCAGCCAACGTGGGACACTCTACAATGAGCAGTTCTTC.

The V gene is TRBV20-1, the J gene TRBJ2-1; 15 bases are a match to TRBD2. V trimming: 6 bases; J trimming: 9 bases; junction bases outside the gene matches: 3. Germline V CDR1 and CDR2: DFQATT, SNEGSKA (reference sequence). The CDR3 spans 13 residues. The CDR3 nucleotides read TGCAGTGCGCCGGGACTAGCGGGGGGTGAGCAGTTCTTC. Residues: CSAPGLAGGEQFF.

This clonotype was detected only a few times. The J gene is TRBJ2-1, the V gene TRBV30; 7 bases map to TRBD1. The CDR3 has 13 amino acids. Germline CDR1 is GTSNPN and CDR2 is SVGIG (reference sequence). J was trimmed by 15 bases and V by 2 bases; bases with no gene match: 13. This chain's CDR3 is CAWSKDGDSHGFF. The CDR3 DNA reads TGTGCCTGGAGTAAAGACGGGGACAGCCATGGGTTCTTC. The whole variable domain, filled in from reference TRBV30 and TRBJ2-1, reads SQTIHQWPATLVQPVGSPLSLECTVEGTSNPNLYWYRQAAGRGLQLLFYSVGIGQISSEVPQNLSASRPQDRQFILSSKKLLLSDSGFYLCAWSKDGDSHGFFGPGTRLTVL.

CDR3 loop: CASKVSDYEQYF. CDR3 DNA sequence: TGTGCCAGCAAAGTCAGCGACTACGAGCAGTACTTC. J is TRBJ2-7 and V is TRBV2, with D hard to call. This CDR3 is 12 amino acids long. V gave up 7 bases and J gave up 3 bases, with 10 bases separating them. The germline gives CDR1 SNHLY, CDR2 FYNNEI.

The chain combines TRBV6-1 with TRBJ1-1; D might be TRBD1 (5 bases). Trimming left V 6 bases short and J 0 bases short, with 20 bases between. CDR1 is MNHNS and CDR2 is SASEGT in the germline V gene. The CDR3 length is 17 residues. CDR3 amino acids: CASRPLYGGVLNTEAFF. In nucleotides, the CDR3 is TGTGCCAGCAGACCCCTCTATGGGGGGGTACTGAACACTGAAGCTTTCTTT.

This clonotype was seen a handful of times. The V gene is TRBV11-2, the J gene TRBJ1-6; TRBD1 matches 8 bases. Germline CDR1 is SGHAT and CDR2 is FQNNGV. With V trimmed by 5 bases and J by 13 bases, 10 bases remained unmatched. This CDR3 has 14 residues. This CDR3 reads CASSARDRRLPLHF. In DNA form, the CDR3 reads TGTGCCAGCAGCGCCCGGGACAGGCGCCTTCCCCTCCACTTT.

V usage is TRBV5-1 and J usage is TRBJ1-2; D remains ambiguous. The CDR3 spans 12 residues. Trimming pared 1 base from V and 0 bases from J, leaving 1 base between. Germline V CDR1 and CDR2: SGHRS, YFSETQ. The CDR3 nucleotides are TGCGCCAGCAGCTTGCCTAACTATGGCTACACCTTC. Its protein product is CASSLPNYGYTF.

The chain uses TRBV7-8 and TRBJ2-3; 11 nucleotides agree with TRBD2. The germline CDR1 and CDR2 sequences are SGHVS and FQNEAQ. J was trimmed by 6 bases and V by 5 bases; bases with no gene match: 7. This CDR3 contains 15 residues. Written as DNA, the CDR3 is TGTGCCAGCAGCCGACCCGGGACTAGCGGTGATACGCAGTATTTT. It translates to CASSRPGTSGDTQYF. Filled out from reference TRBV7-8 and TRBJ2-3, the complete variable domain reads GAGVSQSPRYKVAKRGQDVALRCDPISGHVSLFWYQQALGQGPEFLTYFQNEAQLDKSGLPSDRFFAERPEGSVSTLKIQRTQQEDSAVYLCASSRPGTSGDTQYFGPGTRLTVL.

The chain carries TRBV28 and TRBJ2-3; TRBD2 matches at 13 bases. The germline CDR1 and CDR2 sequences are MDHEN and SYDVKM. V shed 7 bases and J 5 bases; nucleotides not matched to a gene: 9. The CDR3 has 16 residues. The CDR3 DNA is TGTGCCAGCACCTCACTAACTAGCGGGAGGGAAGATACGCAGTATTTT. It encodes CASTSLTSGREDTQYF.

This clonotype was seen ten or more times. This chain uses TRBV5-1 with TRBJ1-1; D gene uncertain. The CDR3 extends over 15 amino acids. V dropped 4 bases and J dropped 0 bases, with 13 bases sitting between them. CDR1 SGHRS and CDR2 YFSETQ come from the germline V gene. This chain's CDR3 is CASSLRGGLNTEAFF. CDR3 in DNA: TGCGCCAGCAGCCTCCGGGGAGGACTGAACACTGAAGCTTTCTTT.

Ten or more counts support this clonotype. The J gene is TRBJ2-7, the V gene TRBV5-6, with unresolved D. The CDR3 is made up of 13 amino acids. Deletions cut 3 bases from V and 3 bases from J, with 10 bases between. CDR1 is SGHDT and CDR2 is YYEEEE in the germline V gene. CDR3 amino acids: CASSSTRIYEQYF. CDR3 in DNA: TGTGCCAGCAGCTCGACACGGATCTACGAGCAGTACTTC.

This clonotype was recorded a few times. The gene calls are TRBV20-1 and TRBJ2-1; weak D call: TRBD2 (7 bases). The CDR3 is 13 amino acids. CDR1 and CDR2 from the germline V gene are DFQATT and SNEGSKA (reference sequence). The DNA for the CDR3 is TGCAGGGGGGGGGGCCTGACCTACAATGAGCAGTTCTTC. Protein product: CRGGGLTYNEQFF.

Only a few counts were recorded for this clonotype. V is TRBV20-1 and J is TRBJ1-3; unclear D gene. Germline V gives CDR1 DFQATT, CDR2 SNEGSKA (reference sequence). Trimming shortened V by 2 bases and J by 0 bases, and 8 bases separated the two germline ends. This CDR3 is built from 14 residues. In DNA form, the CDR3 reads TGCAGTGCTAGAATGCCCAGCTCTGGAAACACCATATATTTT. This gives the protein CSARMPSSGNTIYF.

Only a few counts were recorded for this clonotype. The V call is TRBV20-1, the J call TRBJ2-7; 7 positions match TRBD2. The germline V gene has CDR1 DFQATT and CDR2 SNEGSKA (reference sequence). The CDR3 is 14 residues long. Losses at the gene ends were 5 bases for V and 1 base for J; bases not matched to a gene: 8. The CDR3: CSASIGEGSYEQYF. The DNA of the CDR3 is TGCAGTGCTTCCATCGGGGAGGGGTCCTACGAGCAGTACTTC.

This chain uses TRBV20-1 with TRBJ2-5; 8 positions match TRBD1. The CDR3 is 14 residues long. V was clipped by 2 bases and J by 6 bases; unmatched bases: 8. Per the germline V gene, CDR1 is DFQATT and CDR2 is SNEGSKA (reference sequence). The CDR3 is CSARSGGIGKTQYF. CDR3 DNA: TGCAGTGCTAGATCAGGGGGCATAGGAAAGACCCAGTACTTC.

The CDR3 nucleotides are TGTGCCACTGGGACTAGCGGGAGAAAAGCGATGCTTGAGCAGTTCTTC. Encoded protein: CATGTSGRKAMLEQFF. The genes are TRBV24-1 and TRBJ2-1, with TRBD2 matching over 14 bases. The germline V gene has CDR1 KGHDR and CDR2 SFDVKD. The V and J ends lost 10 bases and 9 bases, in that order; junction bases with no gene match: 13. The CDR3 runs to 16 residues.

This clonotype was observed a few times. This rearrangement joins TRBV27 to TRBJ1-2, with D perhaps matching TRBD1 (5 bases). CDR3 length: 12 amino acids. V was pared by 6 bases and J by 5 bases, with 10 bases between. The germline V gene has CDR1 MNHEY and CDR2 SMNVEV (reference sequence). CDR3 nucleotide sequence: TGTGCCAGCAGGCTGGGGGAATATGGCTACACCTTC. It specifies CASRLGEYGYTF.

The chain has TRBV12-3 or TRBV12-4 and TRBJ2-3; 8 bases map to TRBD2. The trim removed 5 bases at V and 3 bases at J, leaving 10 bases unmatched. There are 16 residues in the CDR3. Written as DNA, the CDR3 is TGTGCCAGCAGTCCCCGGGGGGGCGGTCGGACAGATACGCAGTATTTT. This codes for CASSPRGGGRTDTQYF.

The chain is built from TRBV20-1 and TRBJ2-1; a possible D gene is TRBD2 (5 bases). V lost 3 bases and J 12 bases, leaving 12 bases between the germline ends. CDR1 DFQATT and CDR2 SNEGSKA come from the germline V gene (reference sequence). CDR3 length equals 11 residues. CDR3 amino acids: CSASVTRLQFF. The CDR3 coding sequence is TGCAGTGCTAGTGTCACTAGGCTGCAGTTCTTC.

There are a few counts of this clonotype. This rearrangement joins TRBV5-1 to TRBJ1-1, with 7 bases lining up with TRBD1. The CDR3 runs to 15 residues. The germline V gene has CDR1 SGHRS and CDR2 YFSETQ. V shed 3 bases, J shed 3 bases, and the junction held 8 bases outside the gene matches. The CDR3 coding sequence is TGCGCCAGCAGCTCCTACCCCCAGGGGGACACTGAAGCTTTCTTT. Translating gives CASSSYPQGDTEAFF. Complete variable domain (other parts from reference TRBV5-1 and TRBJ1-1): KAGVTQTPRYLIKTRGQQVTLSCSPISGHRSVSWYQQTPGQGLQFLFEYFSETQRNKGNFPGRFSGRQFSNSRSEMNVSTLELGDSALYLCASSSYPQGDTEAFFGQGTRLTVV.

This clonotype was observed a handful of times. The chain uses TRBV11-2 and TRBJ1-6; 8 nucleotides match TRBD1. Germline assignment: CDR1 SGHAT and CDR2 FQNNGV. The CDR3 sequence is 13 residues long. J lost 13 bases, V lost 1 base, and 3 bases had no gene match. This CDR3 is CASSLGTGSPLHF. The CDR3 coding sequence is TGTGCCAGCAGCTTAGGGACAGGGTCTCCCCTCCACTTT.

This clonotype was picked up a small number of times. The J gene is TRBJ1-6, the V gene TRBV5-1; D is undetermined. The germline V and J ends were trimmed by 5 bases and 8 bases, with 11 bases remaining between them. The CDR3 has 13 amino acids. Germline V gene data show CDR1 as SGHRS and CDR2 as YFSETQ. CDR3 nucleotide sequence: TGCGCCAGCAGGGCGGCGGTAGATTCACCCCTCCACTTT. Protein product: CASRAAVDSPLHF.

The V gene is TRBV5-1, the J gene TRBJ2-2; possibly TRBD1 for D (6 bases). V was shortened by 5 bases and J by 3 bases, with 11 bases between the two germline ends. In germline, CDR1 is SGHRS, CDR2 YFSETQ. CDR3 size: 14 residues. In nucleotides, the CDR3 is TGCGCCAGCAGGCTTACAGGGTACACCGGGGAGCTGTTTTTT. The encoded protein is CASRLTGYTGELFF.

V usage is TRBV9 and J usage is TRBJ2-1; tentatively, D is TRBD2 (6 bases). CDR3 length equals 16 residues. Germline loops: CDR1 SGDLS, CDR2 YYNGEE. V shed 1 base and J shed 4 bases, with 15 bases lying between them. In DNA, the CDR3 is TGTGCCAGCAGCGTACGGTTGCAGGGAGGTTACAATGAGCAGTTCTTC. This encodes CASSVRLQGGYNEQFF.